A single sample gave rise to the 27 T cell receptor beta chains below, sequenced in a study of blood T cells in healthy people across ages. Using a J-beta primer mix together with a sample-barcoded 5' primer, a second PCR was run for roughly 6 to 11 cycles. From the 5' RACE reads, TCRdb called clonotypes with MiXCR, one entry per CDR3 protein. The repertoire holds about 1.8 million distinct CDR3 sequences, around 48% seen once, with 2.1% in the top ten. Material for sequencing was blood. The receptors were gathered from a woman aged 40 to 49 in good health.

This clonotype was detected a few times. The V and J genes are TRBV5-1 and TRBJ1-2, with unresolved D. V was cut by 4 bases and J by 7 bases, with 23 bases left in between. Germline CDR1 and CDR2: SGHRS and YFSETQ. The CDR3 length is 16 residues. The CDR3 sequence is CASSVGRIPEVTGYTF. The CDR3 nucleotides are TGCGCCAGCAGCGTAGGACGGATACCTGAAGTGACTGGCTACACCTTC.

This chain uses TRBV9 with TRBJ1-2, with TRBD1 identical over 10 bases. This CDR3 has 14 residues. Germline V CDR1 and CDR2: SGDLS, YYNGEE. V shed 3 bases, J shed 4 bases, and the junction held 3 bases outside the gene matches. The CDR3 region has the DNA TGTGCCAGCAGCGGGGACAGGGGCGGCTATGGCTACACCTTC. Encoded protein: CASSGDRGGYGYTF. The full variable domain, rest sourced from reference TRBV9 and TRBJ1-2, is DSGVTQTPKHLITATGQRVTLRCSPRSGDLSVYWYQQSLDQGLQFLIQYYNGEERAKGNILERFSAQQFPDLHSELNLSSLELGDSALYFCASSGDRGGYGYTFGSGTRLTVV.

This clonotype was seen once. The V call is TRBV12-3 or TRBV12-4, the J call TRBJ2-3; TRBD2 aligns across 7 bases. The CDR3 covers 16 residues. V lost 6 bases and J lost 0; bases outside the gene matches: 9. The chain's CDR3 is CASRQTSAWSTDTQYF. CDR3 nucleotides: TGTGCCAGCAGGCAAACTAGCGCGTGGAGCACAGATACGCAGTATTTT.

The CDR3 is CASSHPSGGVADTQYF. In DNA form, the CDR3 reads TGTGCCAGCAGCCACCCTAGCGGGGGGGTAGCAGATACGCAGTATTTT. This chain joins TRBV13 and TRBJ2-3; 12 bases agree with TRBD2. The germline CDR1 and CDR2 sequences are PRHDT and FYEKMQ (reference sequence). CDR3 length equals 16 residues. V shed 5 bases, J shed 4 bases, and the junction held 7 bases outside the gene matches.

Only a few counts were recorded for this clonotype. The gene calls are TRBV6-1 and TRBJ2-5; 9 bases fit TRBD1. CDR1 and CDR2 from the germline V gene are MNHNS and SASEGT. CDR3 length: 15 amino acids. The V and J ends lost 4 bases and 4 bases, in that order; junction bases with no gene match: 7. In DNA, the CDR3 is TGTGCCAGCAGTGGATGGGGACAGGGTTTAGAGACCCAGTACTTC. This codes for CASSGWGQGLETQYF.

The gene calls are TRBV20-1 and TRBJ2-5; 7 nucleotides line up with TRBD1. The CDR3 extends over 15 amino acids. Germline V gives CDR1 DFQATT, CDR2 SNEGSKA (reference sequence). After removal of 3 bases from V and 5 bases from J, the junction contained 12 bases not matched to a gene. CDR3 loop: CSARDVTGSWETQYF. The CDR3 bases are TGCAGTGCTAGGGACGTGACAGGGAGCTGGGAGACCCAGTACTTC.

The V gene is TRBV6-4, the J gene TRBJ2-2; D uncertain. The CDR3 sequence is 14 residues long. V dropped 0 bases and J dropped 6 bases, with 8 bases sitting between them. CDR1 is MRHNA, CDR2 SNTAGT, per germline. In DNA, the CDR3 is TGTGCCAGCAGTGACTCGACGGGCGCCGGGGAGCTGTTTTTT. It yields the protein CASSDSTGAGELFF.

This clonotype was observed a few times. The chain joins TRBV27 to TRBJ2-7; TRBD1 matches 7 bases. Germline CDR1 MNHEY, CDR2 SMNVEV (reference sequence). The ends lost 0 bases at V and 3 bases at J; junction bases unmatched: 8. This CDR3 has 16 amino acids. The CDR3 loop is CASSLSPGGGNYEQYF. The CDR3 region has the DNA TGTGCCAGCAGTTTATCGCCAGGGGGTGGGAACTACGAGCAGTACTTC.

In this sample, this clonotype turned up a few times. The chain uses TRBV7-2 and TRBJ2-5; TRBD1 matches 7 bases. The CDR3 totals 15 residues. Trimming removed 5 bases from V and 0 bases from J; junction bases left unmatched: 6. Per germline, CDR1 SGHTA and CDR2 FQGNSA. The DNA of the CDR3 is TGTGCCAGCAGCGCCCAGACAGGGCACCAAGAGACCCAGTACTTC. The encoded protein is CASSAQTGHQETQYF.

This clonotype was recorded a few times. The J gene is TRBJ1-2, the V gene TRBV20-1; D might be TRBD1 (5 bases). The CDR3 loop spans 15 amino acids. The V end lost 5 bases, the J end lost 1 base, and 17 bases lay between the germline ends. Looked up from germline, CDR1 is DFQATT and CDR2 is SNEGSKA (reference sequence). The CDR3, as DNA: TGCAGTGCTCGACGGACGGGACCATATAACTATGGCTACACCTTC. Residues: CSARRTGPYNYGYTF.

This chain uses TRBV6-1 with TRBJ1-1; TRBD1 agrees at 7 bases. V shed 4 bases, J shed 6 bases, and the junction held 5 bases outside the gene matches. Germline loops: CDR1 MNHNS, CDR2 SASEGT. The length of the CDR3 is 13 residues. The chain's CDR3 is CASSVQGDAEAFF. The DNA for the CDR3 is TGTGCCAGCAGTGTGCAGGGGGACGCTGAAGCTTTCTTT.

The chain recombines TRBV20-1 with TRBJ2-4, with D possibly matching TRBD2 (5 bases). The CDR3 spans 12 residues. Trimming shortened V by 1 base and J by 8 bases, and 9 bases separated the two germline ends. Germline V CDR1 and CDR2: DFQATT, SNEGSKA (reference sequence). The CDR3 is CSARGGSDIQYF. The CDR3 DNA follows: TGCAGTGCTAGAGGAGGGTCGGACATTCAGTACTTC.

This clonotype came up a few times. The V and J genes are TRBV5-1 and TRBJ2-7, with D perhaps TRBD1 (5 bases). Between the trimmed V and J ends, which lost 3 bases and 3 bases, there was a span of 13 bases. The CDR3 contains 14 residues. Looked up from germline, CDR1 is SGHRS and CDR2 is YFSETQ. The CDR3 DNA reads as TGCGCCAGCAGCTCCCTAGACAGAGGCTACGAGCAGTACTTC. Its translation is CASSSLDRGYEQYF.

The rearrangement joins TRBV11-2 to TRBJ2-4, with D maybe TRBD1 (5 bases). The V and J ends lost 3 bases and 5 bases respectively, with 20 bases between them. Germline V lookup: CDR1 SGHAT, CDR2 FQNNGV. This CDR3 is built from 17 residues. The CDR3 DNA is TGTGCCAGCAGCTTGGGGCCCTCGCAGGATGCCGAAAACATTCAGTACTTC. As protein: CASSLGPSQDAENIQYF. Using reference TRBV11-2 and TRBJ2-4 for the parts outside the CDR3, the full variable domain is EAGVAQSPRYKIIEKRQSVAFWCNPISGHATLYWYQQILGQGPKLLIQFQNNGVVDDSQLPKDRFSAERLKGVDSTLKIQPAKLEDSAVYLCASSLGPSQDAENIQYFGAGTRLSVL.

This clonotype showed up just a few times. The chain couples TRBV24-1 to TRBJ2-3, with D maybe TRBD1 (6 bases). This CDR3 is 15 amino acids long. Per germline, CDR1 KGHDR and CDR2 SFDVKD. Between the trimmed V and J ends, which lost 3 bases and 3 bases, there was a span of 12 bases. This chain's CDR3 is CATSDTRTATDTQYF. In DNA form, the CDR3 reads TGTGCCACCAGTGATACCCGGACAGCGACAGATACGCAGTATTTT.

CDR3 region: CASSQAGTGRTEAFF. CDR3 nucleotide sequence: TGCGCCAGCAGCCAGGCCGGGACAGGGCGGACTGAAGCTTTCTTT. The chain combines TRBV4-3 with TRBJ1-1; 9 bases are a match to TRBD1. This CDR3 spans 15 amino acids. Germline V CDR1 and CDR2: LGHNA, YSLEER. The V gene end was trimmed by 3 bases and the J gene end by 5 bases; junction bases not matched to a gene: 7.

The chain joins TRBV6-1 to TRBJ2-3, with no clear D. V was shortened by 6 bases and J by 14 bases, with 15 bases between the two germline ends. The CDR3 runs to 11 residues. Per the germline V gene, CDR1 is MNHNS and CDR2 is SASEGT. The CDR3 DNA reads TGTGCCAGCAGCGCACTATTAAACGGGTATTTT. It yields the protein CASSALLNGYF.

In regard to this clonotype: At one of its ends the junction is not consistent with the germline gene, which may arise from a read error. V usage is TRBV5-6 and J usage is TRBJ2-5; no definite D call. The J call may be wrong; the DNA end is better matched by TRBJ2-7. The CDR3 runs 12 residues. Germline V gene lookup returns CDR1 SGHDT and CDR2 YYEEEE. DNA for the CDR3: TGTGCCGGCAGCAACGACTTCGACGAGCAGTACTTC. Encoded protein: CAGSNDFDEQYF.

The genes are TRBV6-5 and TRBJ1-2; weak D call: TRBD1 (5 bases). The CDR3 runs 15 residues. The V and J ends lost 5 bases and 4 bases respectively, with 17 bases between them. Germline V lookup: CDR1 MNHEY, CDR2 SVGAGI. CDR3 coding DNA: TGTGCCAGCAGTAACCACCCTGGGGCCGCCTATGGCTACACCTTC. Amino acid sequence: CASSNHPGAAYGYTF.

CDR3 DNA: TGTGCCAGCAGTGAACACAGCCTCGCAACTAATGAAAAACTGTTTTTT. Protein sequence: CASSEHSLATNEKLFF. V is TRBV2 and J is TRBJ1-4; D ambiguous. V was cut by 2 bases and J by 0 bases, with 10 bases left in between. CDR3 length equals 16 residues. The germline V gene encodes CDR1 SNHLY and CDR2 FYNNEI. Filled out from reference TRBV2 and TRBJ1-4, the complete variable domain reads EPEVTQTPSHQVTQMGQEVILRCVPISNHLYFYWYRQILGQKVEFLVSFYNNEISEKSEIFDDQFSVERPDGSNFTLKIRSTKLEDSAMYFCASSEHSLATNEKLFFGSGTQLSVL.

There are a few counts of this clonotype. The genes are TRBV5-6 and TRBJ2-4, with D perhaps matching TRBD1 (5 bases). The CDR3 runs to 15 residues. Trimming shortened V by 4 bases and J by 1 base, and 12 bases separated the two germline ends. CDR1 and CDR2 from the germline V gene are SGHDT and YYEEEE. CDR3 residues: CASSQGGVAKNIQYF. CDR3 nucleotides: TGTGCCAGCAGCCAGGGTGGGGTGGCCAAAAACATTCAGTACTTC. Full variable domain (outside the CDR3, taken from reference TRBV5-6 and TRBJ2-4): DAGVTQSPTHLIKTRGQQVTLRCSPKSGHDTVSWYQQALGQGPQFIFQYYEEEERQRGNFPDRFSGHQFPNYSSELNVNALLLGDSALYLCASSQGGVAKNIQYFGAGTRLSVL.

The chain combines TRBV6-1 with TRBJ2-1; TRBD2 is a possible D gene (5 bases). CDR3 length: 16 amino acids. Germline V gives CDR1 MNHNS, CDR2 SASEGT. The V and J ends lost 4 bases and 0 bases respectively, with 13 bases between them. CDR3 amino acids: CASSVNPGSSYNEQFF. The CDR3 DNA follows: TGTGCCAGCAGTGTTAACCCGGGGAGCTCCTACAATGAGCAGTTCTTC.

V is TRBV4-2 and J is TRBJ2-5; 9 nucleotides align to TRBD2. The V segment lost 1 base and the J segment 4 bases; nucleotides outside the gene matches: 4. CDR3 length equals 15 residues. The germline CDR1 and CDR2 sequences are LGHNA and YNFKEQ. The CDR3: CASSQAGSGGETQYF. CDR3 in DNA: TGTGCCAGCAGCCAAGCTGGTAGCGGGGGAGAGACCCAGTACTTC.

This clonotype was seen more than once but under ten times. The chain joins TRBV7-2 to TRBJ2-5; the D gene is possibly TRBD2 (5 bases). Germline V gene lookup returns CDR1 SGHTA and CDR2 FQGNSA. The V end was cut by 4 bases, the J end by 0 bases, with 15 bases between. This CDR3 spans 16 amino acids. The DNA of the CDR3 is TGTGCCAGCAGCTCCGGAGGACGGTTGTACCAAGAGACCCAGTACTTC. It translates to CASSSGGRLYQETQYF.

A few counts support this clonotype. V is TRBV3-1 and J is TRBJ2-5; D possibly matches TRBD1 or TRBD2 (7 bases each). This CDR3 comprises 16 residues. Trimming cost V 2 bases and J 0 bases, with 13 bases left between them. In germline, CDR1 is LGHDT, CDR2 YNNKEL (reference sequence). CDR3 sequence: CASSQQAGGDQETQYF. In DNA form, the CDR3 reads TGTGCCAGCAGCCAACAGGCAGGGGGGGACCAAGAGACCCAGTACTTC.

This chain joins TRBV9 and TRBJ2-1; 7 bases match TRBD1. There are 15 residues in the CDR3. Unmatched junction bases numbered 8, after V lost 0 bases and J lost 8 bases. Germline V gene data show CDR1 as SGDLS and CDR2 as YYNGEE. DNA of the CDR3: TGTGCCAGCAGCGTAGAGGGTACAGGGGTCGATGAGCAGTTCTTC. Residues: CASSVEGTGVDEQFF. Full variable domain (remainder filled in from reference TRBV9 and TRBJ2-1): DSGVTQTPKHLITATGQRVTLRCSPRSGDLSVYWYQQSLDQGLQFLIQYYNGEERAKGNILERFSAQQFPDLHSELNLSSLELGDSALYFCASSVEGTGVDEQFFGPGTRLTVL.

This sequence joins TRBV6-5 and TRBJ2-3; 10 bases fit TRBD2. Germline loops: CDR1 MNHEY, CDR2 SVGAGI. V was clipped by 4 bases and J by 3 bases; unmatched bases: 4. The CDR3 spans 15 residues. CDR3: CASSWGLAMTDTQYF. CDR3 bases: TGTGCCAGCAGTTGGGGACTAGCGATGACAGATACGCAGTATTTT.